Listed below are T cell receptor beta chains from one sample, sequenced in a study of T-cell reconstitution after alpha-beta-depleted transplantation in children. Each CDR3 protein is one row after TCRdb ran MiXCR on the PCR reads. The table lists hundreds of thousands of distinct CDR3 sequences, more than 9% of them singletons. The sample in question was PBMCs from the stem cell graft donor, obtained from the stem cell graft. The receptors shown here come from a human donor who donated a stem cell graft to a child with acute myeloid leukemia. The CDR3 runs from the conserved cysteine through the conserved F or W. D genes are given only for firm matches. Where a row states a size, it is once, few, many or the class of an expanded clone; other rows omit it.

CDR3 protein: CASSLSGFDIQYF
CDR3 DNA: TGTGCCAGCAGTTTGAGCGGATTCGACATTCAGTACTTC
D gene: -
J gene: TRBJ2-4
V gene: TRBV27
clone size: -

CDR3 protein: CASSEALRSYEQYF
CDR3 DNA: TGTGCCAGCAGTGAAGCTCTACGCTCCTACGAGCAGTACTTC
D gene: -
J gene: TRBJ2-7
V gene: TRBV6-1
clone size: -

CDR3 protein: CASSLARDPTWGKLFF
CDR3 DNA: TGTGCCAGCAGCTTAGCGCGAGACCCAACGTGGGGAAAACTGTTTTTT
D gene: -
J gene: TRBJ1-4
V gene: TRBV7-6
clone size: -

CDR3 protein: CATSDQTSGGYNEQFF
CDR3 DNA: TGTGCCACCAGTGACCAAACTAGCGGGGGATACAATGAGCAGTTCTTC
D gene: TRBD2
J gene: TRBJ2-1
V gene: TRBV24-1
clone size: many

CDR3 protein: CASSEGSSGSYEQYF
CDR3 DNA: TGTGCCAGCAGCGAAGGTTCTAGCGGCTCCTACGAGCAGTACTTC
D gene: TRBD2
J gene: TRBJ2-7
V gene: TRBV9
clone size: many

CDR3 protein: CSAKPGAGGPADTQYF
CDR3 DNA: TGCAGTGCTAAGCCGGGGGCGGGAGGGCCCGCAGATACGCAGTATTTT
D gene: TRBD2
J gene: TRBJ2-3
V gene: TRBV20-1
clone size: few

CDR3 protein: CSARDFRGSTDTQYF
CDR3 DNA: TGCAGTGCTAGAGATTTCCGGGGGAGCACAGATACGCAGTATTTT
D gene: -
J gene: TRBJ2-3
V gene: TRBV20-1
clone size: many

CDR3 protein: CSARSVRGTDTQYF
CDR3 DNA: TGCAGTGCTAGATCAGTCAGGGGTACAGATACGCAGTATTTT
D gene: -
J gene: TRBJ2-3
V gene: TRBV20-1
clone size: many

CDR3 protein: CASSFTDGSYNEQFF
CDR3 DNA: TGTGCCAGCAGCTTTACGGACGGCTCCTACAATGAGCAGTTCTTC
D gene: -
J gene: TRBJ2-1
V gene: TRBV7-8
clone size: many

CDR3 protein: CASSLRDRGNEQFF
CDR3 DNA: TGCGCCAGCAGCTTACGGGACAGGGGAAATGAGCAGTTCTTC
D gene: TRBD1
J gene: TRBJ2-1
V gene: TRBV5-1
clone size: many

CDR3 protein: CSGCAGEQFF
CDR3 DNA: TGCAGTGGTTGTGCGGGGGAGCAGTTCTTC
D gene: -
J gene: TRBJ2-1
V gene: TRBV12-3/TRBV12-4
clone size: -

CDR3 protein: CASRPLAGALGDTQYF
CDR3 DNA: TGCGCCAGCAGACCCCTAGCGGGAGCCCTCGGGGATACGCAGTATTTT
D gene: TRBD2
J gene: TRBJ2-3
V gene: TRBV5-1
clone size: -

CDR3 protein: CASSLGGSGNPEQFF
CDR3 DNA: TGTGCCAGCAGCTTAGGCGGTAGCGGGAATCCTGAGCAGTTCTTC
D gene: TRBD2
J gene: TRBJ2-1
V gene: TRBV7-2
clone size: -

CDR3 protein: CSARDLRLANTGELFF
CDR3 DNA: TGCAGTGCTAGAGATTTGAGACTAGCGAACACCGGGGAGCTGTTTTTT
D gene: -
J gene: TRBJ2-2
V gene: TRBV20-1
clone size: many

CDR3 protein: CATSREGEGYEQYF
CDR3 DNA: TGTGCCACCAGCAGAGAGGGGGAGGGCTACGAGCAGTACTTC
D gene: TRBD2
J gene: TRBJ2-7
V gene: TRBV15
clone size: few

CDR3 protein: CASSFLTGAQETQYF
CDR3 DNA: TGCGCCAGCAGCTTCCTAACAGGGGCCCAAGAGACCCAGTACTTC
D gene: TRBD1
J gene: TRBJ2-5
V gene: TRBV5-1
clone size: few

CDR3 protein: CSCTDSARQNYGYTF
CDR3 DNA: TGCAGTTGCACGGACAGTGCCCGCCAAAACTATGGCTACACCTTC
D gene: -
J gene: TRBJ1-2
V gene: TRBV20-1
clone size: few

CDR3 protein: CASSQRDSHSYEQYF
CDR3 DNA: TGTGCCAGCAGCCAGAGGGACTCCCACTCCTACGAGCAGTACTTC
D gene: -
J gene: TRBJ2-7
V gene: TRBV9
clone size: -

CDR3 protein: CSAAPGRADTQYF
CDR3 DNA: TGCAGTGCTGCCCCTGGACGGGCAGATACGCAGTATTTT
D gene: -
J gene: TRBJ2-3
V gene: TRBV20-1
clone size: many

CDR3 protein: CASSSLRDYEQYF
CDR3 DNA: TGTGCCAGCAGCTCCTTGCGGGACTACGAGCAGTACTTC
D gene: -
J gene: TRBJ2-7
V gene: TRBV5-5
clone size: -

CDR3 protein: CASSVDGEGLLGEQYF
CDR3 DNA: TGTGCCAGCAGCGTAGACGGGGAAGGGCTATTGGGGGAGCAGTACTTC
D gene: -
J gene: TRBJ2-7
V gene: TRBV9
clone size: few

CDR3 protein: CASSYAGGSDSYNEQFF
CDR3 DNA: TGTGCCAGCAGTTATGCTGGGGGATCCGACTCCTACAATGAGCAGTTCTTC
D gene: -
J gene: TRBJ2-1
V gene: TRBV11-3
clone size: few

CDR3 protein: CASSFRGASEQYF
CDR3 DNA: TGCGCCAGCAGCTTTCGTGGAGCGTCCGAGCAGTACTTC
D gene: -
J gene: TRBJ2-7
V gene: TRBV5-1
clone size: few

CDR3 protein: CASRIAGLYNEQFF
CDR3 DNA: TGTGCCAGCCGAATAGCGGGCCTCTACAATGAGCAGTTCTTC
D gene: TRBD2
J gene: TRBJ2-1
V gene: TRBV6-2/TRBV6-3
clone size: few

CDR3 protein: CASSRFRARKDQETQYF
CDR3 DNA: TGTGCCAGCAGTCGTTTTCGGGCAAGGAAAGACCAAGAGACCCAGTACTTC
D gene: -
J gene: TRBJ2-5
V gene: TRBV12-3/TRBV12-4
clone size: many

CDR3 protein: CSARSKAPSSYNEQFF
CDR3 DNA: TGCAGTGCTCGAAGCAAGGCGCCGAGCTCCTACAATGAGCAGTTCTTC
D gene: -
J gene: TRBJ2-1
V gene: TRBV20-1
clone size: -

CDR3 protein: CASSVEFSGSDTQYF
CDR3 DNA: TGTGCCAGCAGCGTAGAGTTTAGCGGCTCAGATACGCAGTATTTT
D gene: -
J gene: TRBJ2-3
V gene: TRBV9
clone size: once

CDR3 protein: CASSSLRTGEETQYF
CDR3 DNA: TGTGCCAGCAGCTCCCTTCGGACAGGGGAAGAGACCCAGTACTTC
D gene: TRBD1
J gene: TRBJ2-5
V gene: TRBV5-5
clone size: few

CDR3 protein: CSARDPGGRLSYEQYF
CDR3 DNA: TGCAGTGCTAGAGATCCGGGCGGGAGGCTGTCCTACGAGCAGTACTTC
D gene: TRBD2
J gene: TRBJ2-7
V gene: TRBV20-1
clone size: -

CDR3 protein: CSARSGSVGEQYF
CDR3 DNA: TGCAGTGCCAGAAGCGGGAGTGTAGGCGAGCAGTACTTC
D gene: TRBD2
J gene: TRBJ2-7
V gene: TRBV20-1
clone size: -

CDR3 protein: CASSSPGEGLYEQYF
CDR3 DNA: TGTGCCAGCAGTTCCCCGGGGGAGGGACTTTACGAGCAGTACTTC
D gene: TRBD2
J gene: TRBJ2-7
V gene: TRBV28
clone size: many

CDR3 protein: CASSLTWLLSGEQFF
CDR3 DNA: TGTGCCAGCAGTTTAACCTGGCTCCTCTCGGGGGAGCAGTTCTTC
D gene: -
J gene: TRBJ2-1
V gene: TRBV27
clone size: many

CDR3 protein: CASSRRDSQSSYNSPLHF
CDR3 DNA: TGTGCCAGCAGCCGCCGGGACAGCCAAAGCTCCTATAATTCACCCCTCCACTTT
D gene: TRBD1
J gene: TRBJ1-6
V gene: TRBV5-6
clone size: -

CDR3 protein: CASLPTGSGNTIYF
CDR3 DNA: TGTGCCAGCCTACCGACAGGGTCTGGAAACACCATATATTTT
D gene: TRBD1
J gene: TRBJ1-3
V gene: TRBV5-5
clone size: many

CDR3 protein: CASSLALGAERYGYTF
CDR3 DNA: TGCGCCAGCAGCTTGGCTCTGGGGGCAGAACGCTATGGCTACACCTTC
D gene: -
J gene: TRBJ1-2
V gene: TRBV5-1
clone size: -

CDR3 protein: CASSSGSGNTYEQYF
CDR3 DNA: TGCGCCAGCAGCTCGGGTAGCGGGAATACCTACGAGCAGTACTTC
D gene: TRBD2
J gene: TRBJ2-7
V gene: TRBV5-1
clone size: many

CDR3 protein: CASSVLSTANTGELFF
CDR3 DNA: TGTGCCAGCAGCGTATTGAGCACCGCGAACACCGGGGAGCTGTTTTTT
D gene: -
J gene: TRBJ2-2
V gene: TRBV9
clone size: few

CDR3 protein: CSASRGLAGISSYNEQFF
CDR3 DNA: TGCAGTGCTAGCAGGGGACTAGCGGGAATAAGCTCCTACAATGAGCAGTTCTTC
D gene: TRBD2
J gene: TRBJ2-1
V gene: TRBV20-1
clone size: -

CDR3 protein: CSAFSTKRDSYNEQFF
CDR3 DNA: TGCAGTGCTTTCTCTACTAAGCGGGACTCCTACAATGAGCAGTTCTTC
D gene: TRBD2
J gene: TRBJ2-1
V gene: TRBV20-1
clone size: many